These T cell receptor beta chains were read from a single sample in a study of T cell changes during pregnancy in multiple sclerosis. The protocol was immunoSEQ multiplex PCR, while the TCRdb copy is restricted to in-frame clones and leaves out a portion. The sample lists tens of thousands of clones, around 94% occurring once. The specimen was peripheral blood, collected after pregnancy. The receptors were gathered from a female donor with multiple sclerosis, enrolled in a pregnancy study. The CDR3 runs from the conserved cysteine through the conserved F or W. The D gene is left open where the match is weak. The listing skips clone size in some rows; elsewhere it reads once, few, many or a size class.

cdr3_aa cdr3_nt clone_size v_call d_call j_call
CASSQEAGGPSTTQYF TGTGCCAGCAGCCAAGAGGCGGGAGGGCCCAGCACGACCCAGTACTTC . TRBV4-2 TRBD2 TRBJ2-5
CASSFLAGELDTQYF TGTGCCAGCAGTTTCCTAGCGGGAGAATTAGATACGCAGTATTTT . TRBV6-4 TRBD2 TRBJ2-3
CASSDSGESYNEQFF TGTGCCAGCAGTGACTCGGGGGAGTCCTACAATGAGCAGTTCTTC . TRBV25-1 . TRBJ2-1
CASSQDFSATLGGELFF TGCGCCAGCAGCCAAGACTTTAGCGCCACCCTTGGCGGGGAGCTGTTTTTT . TRBV4-1 . TRBJ2-2
CASSVAAGGIYEQYF TGTGCCAGCAGTGTGGCCGCCGGAGGGATCTACGAGCAGTACTTC . TRBV6-1 . TRBJ2-7
CASSLEGSNQPQHF TGTGCCAGCAGTTTAGAGGGAAGCAATCAGCCCCAGCATTTT . TRBV6-4 . TRBJ1-5
CASSQDQARSYNSPLHF TGTGCCAGCAGCCAAGATCAAGCGAGATCCTATAATTCACCCCTCCACTTT once TRBV4-2 . TRBJ1-6
CASSIEGAGRVRMVYEQYF TGTGCCAGTAGTATAGAGGGGGCAGGGAGGGTCCGTATGGTCTACGAGCAGTACTTC . TRBV19 . TRBJ2-7
CASSVWTDFNTEAFF TGTGCCAGCAGCGTTTGGACAGACTTTAACACTGAAGCTTTCTTT once TRBV9 . TRBJ1-1
CASSSSGAKNFEQYF TGTGCCAGCAGTTCGTCAGGGGCCAAAAATTTCGAGCAGTACTTC . TRBV27 . TRBJ2-7
CASSLRPAGGNEQFF TGCGCCAGCAGCTTGCGGCCGGCGGGGGGGAATGAGCAGTTCTTC . TRBV5-1 TRBD2 TRBJ2-1
CASSLAGDRNYTF TGTGCCAGCAGCTTAGCGGGAGACAGGAACTACACCTTC . TRBV7-2 . TRBJ1-2
CASSQDRNTEAFF TGCGCCAGCAGCCAGGACAGGAACACTGAAGCTTTCTTT once TRBV4-1 . TRBJ1-1
CASSSQGSLGTEAFF TGTGCCAGTAGTTCTCAGGGGAGCCTTGGTACTGAAGCTTTCTTT . TRBV19 . TRBJ1-1
CASSHSSGSSYEQYF TGCGCCAGCAGCCACTCTAGCGGGAGCTCCTACGAGCAGTACTTC . TRBV4-1 TRBD2 TRBJ2-7
CASSGNGFTGEPQHF TGTGCCAGTAGCGGTAACGGGTTCACTGGTGAGCCCCAGCATTTT . TRBV19 . TRBJ1-5
CASSPRSQGARGYTF TGCGCCAGCAGCCCCAGGTCACAGGGGGCGAGGGGCTACACCTTC . TRBV4-3 TRBD1 TRBJ1-2
CAWRGQGTFNQPQHF TGTGCCTGGAGGGGACAGGGAACTTTCAATCAGCCCCAGCATTTT . TRBV30 TRBD1 TRBJ1-5
CASSRDSPLAKNIQYF TGTGCCAGCAGCAGGGACAGCCCTCTAGCCAAAAACATTCAGTACTTC . TRBV5-4 TRBD1 TRBJ2-4
CASSQSPNTEAFF TGTGCCAGCAGCCAAAGCCCGAACACTGAAGCTTTCTTT . TRBV14 . TRBJ1-1
CASSRREYEQYF TGTGCCAGCAGCCGACGGGAGTACGAGCAGTACTTC . TRBV7-9 . TRBJ2-7
CASSFTGVYEAFF TGTGCCAGCAGTTTCACAGGGGTTTATGAAGCTTTCTTT . TRBV6-6 TRBD1 TRBJ1-1
CASSETPGDEQYF TGTGCCAGCAGCGAAACCCCGGGAGACGAGCAGTACTTC . TRBV5-6 . TRBJ2-7
CASSLTGPGNTIYF TGTGCCAGCAGTTTGACAGGGCCTGGAAACACCATATATTTT . TRBV6-6 TRBD1 TRBJ1-3
CASSLQGYQPQHF TGTGCCAGCAGCTTACAGGGGTACCAGCCCCAGCATTTT . TRBV7-2 . TRBJ1-5
CASSLAAGEWGYTF TGTGCCAGCAGCTTAGCGGCAGGGGAATGGGGCTACACCTTC . TRBV7-2 . TRBJ1-2